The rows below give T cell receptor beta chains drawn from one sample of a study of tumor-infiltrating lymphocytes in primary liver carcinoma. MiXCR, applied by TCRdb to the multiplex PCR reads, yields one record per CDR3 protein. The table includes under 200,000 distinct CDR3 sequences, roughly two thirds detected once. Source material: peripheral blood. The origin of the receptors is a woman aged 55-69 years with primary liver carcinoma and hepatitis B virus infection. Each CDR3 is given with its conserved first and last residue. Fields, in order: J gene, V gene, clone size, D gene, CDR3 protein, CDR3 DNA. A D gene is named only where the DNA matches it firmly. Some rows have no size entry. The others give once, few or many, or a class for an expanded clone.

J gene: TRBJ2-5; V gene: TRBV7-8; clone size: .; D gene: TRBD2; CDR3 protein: CASSPQTSGQETQYF; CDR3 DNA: TGTGCCAGCAGTCCCCAGACTAGCGGACAAGAGACCCAGTACTTC
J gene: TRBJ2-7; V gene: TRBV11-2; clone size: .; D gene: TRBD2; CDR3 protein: CASSLERDGPYVQYF; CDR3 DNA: TGTGCCAGCAGCCTAGAGCGGGACGGACCCTACGTGCAGTACTTC
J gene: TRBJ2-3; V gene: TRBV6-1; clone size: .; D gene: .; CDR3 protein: CASTLGVGVVGTDTQYF; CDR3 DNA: TGTGCCAGCACCCTCGGCGTGGGAGTGGTTGGCACAGATACGCAGTATTTT
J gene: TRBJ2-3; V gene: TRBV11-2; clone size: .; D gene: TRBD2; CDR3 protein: CVSSPGLAGFTDTQYF; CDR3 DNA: TGTGTCAGCAGTCCGGGACTAGCGGGATTCACAGATACGCAGTATTTT
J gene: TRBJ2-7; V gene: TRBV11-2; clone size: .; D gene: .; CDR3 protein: CASSLSGWPYEQYF; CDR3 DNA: TGTGCCAGCAGCTTAAGCGGGTGGCCCTACGAGCAGTACTTC
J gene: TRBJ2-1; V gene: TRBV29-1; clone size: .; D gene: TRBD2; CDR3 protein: CSTSGGQSESYNEQFF; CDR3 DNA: TGCAGCACATCGGGAGGTCAGAGTGAGTCCTACAATGAGCAGTTCTTC
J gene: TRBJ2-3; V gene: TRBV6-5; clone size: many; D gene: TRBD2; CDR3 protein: CASSQMLAGITDTQYF; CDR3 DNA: TGTGCCAGCAGTCAGATGTTAGCGGGAATCACAGATACGCAGTATTTT
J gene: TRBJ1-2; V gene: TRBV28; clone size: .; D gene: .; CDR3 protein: CASSLLAVRGYTF; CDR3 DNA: TGTGCCAGCAGTTTATTGGCAGTGAGGGGCTACACCTTC
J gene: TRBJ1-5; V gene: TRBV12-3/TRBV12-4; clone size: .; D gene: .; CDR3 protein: CASSLGGRQPQHF; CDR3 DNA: TGTGCCAGTAGTTTGGGGGGACGGCAGCCCCAGCATTTC
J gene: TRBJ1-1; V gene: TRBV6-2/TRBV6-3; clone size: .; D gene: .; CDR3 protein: CAGGTPMGGNTEAFF; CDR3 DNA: TGTGCCGGCGGTACCCCCATGGGGGGGAACACTGAAGCTTTCTTT
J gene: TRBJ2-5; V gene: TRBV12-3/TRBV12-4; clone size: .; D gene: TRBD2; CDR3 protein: CANSASWASAGETQYF; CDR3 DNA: TGTGCCAACAGTGCCTCTTGGGCTAGCGCGGGAGAGACTCAGTACTTC
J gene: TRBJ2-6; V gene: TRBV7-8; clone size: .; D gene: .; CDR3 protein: CATAGRIISGANVLAF; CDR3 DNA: TGTGCCACTGCGGGCCGTATCATCTCTGGGGCCAACGTCCTGGCTTTC
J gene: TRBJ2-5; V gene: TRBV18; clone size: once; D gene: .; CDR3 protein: CASSPPSQGRETQYF; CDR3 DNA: TGTGCCAGCTCACCACCGTCGCAGGGGAGGGAGACCCAGTACTTC
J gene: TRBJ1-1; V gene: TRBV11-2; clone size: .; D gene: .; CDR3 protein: CASILSRTNTEAFF; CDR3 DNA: TGTGCCAGTATCTTATCCCGGACTAACACTGAAGCTTTCTTT
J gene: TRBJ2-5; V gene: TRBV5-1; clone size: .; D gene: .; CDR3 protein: CASSLSAGRQGIQYF; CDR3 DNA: TGCGCCAGCAGCTTGTCAGCGGGGCGTCAGGGGATCCAGTACTTC
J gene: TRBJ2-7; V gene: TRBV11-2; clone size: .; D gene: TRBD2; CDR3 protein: CASNSISGSGSYGQYF; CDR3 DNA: TGTGCCAGTAACTCGATTAGCGGGAGTGGGTCCTACGGGCAGTACTTC
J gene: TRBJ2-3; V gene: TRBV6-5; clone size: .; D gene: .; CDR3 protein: CASSPQLAPPRDTQYF; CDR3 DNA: TGTGCCAGCAGTCCTCAACTAGCTCCACCACGAGATACGCAGTATTTT
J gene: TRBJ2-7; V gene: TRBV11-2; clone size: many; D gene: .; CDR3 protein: CASNPTLTAGSKDEQYF; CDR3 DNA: TGTGCCAGCAACCCCACTTTGACGGCTGGCTCTAAGGACGAGCAGTACTTC
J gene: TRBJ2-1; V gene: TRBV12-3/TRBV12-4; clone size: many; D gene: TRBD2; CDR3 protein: CASRTLASSYNEQFF; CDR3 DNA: TGTGCCAGCAGGACACTAGCGAGCTCCTACAATGAGCAGTTCTTC
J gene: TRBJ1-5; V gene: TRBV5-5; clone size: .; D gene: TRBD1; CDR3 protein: CANTLTGEQPQHF; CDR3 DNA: TGTGCCAACACCTTAACAGGGGAACAGCCCCAGCATTTT
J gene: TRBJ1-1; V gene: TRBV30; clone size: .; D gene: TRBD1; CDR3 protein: CAWRYQGARGNTEAFF; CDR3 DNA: TGTGCCTGGAGATATCAGGGGGCGCGGGGGAACACTGAAGCTTTCTTT
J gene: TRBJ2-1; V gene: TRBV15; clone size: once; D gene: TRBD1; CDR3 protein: CATSSEGANRVEQFF; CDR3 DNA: TGTGCCACCAGCAGTGAGGGGGCGAATAGGGTTGAGCAGTTCTTC
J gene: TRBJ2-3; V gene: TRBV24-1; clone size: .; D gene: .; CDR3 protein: CATSDFKGVDMQYF; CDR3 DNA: TGTGCCACCAGTGATTTCAAGGGGGTAGATATGCAGTATTTT
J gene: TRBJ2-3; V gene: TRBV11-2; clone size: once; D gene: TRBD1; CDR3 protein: CASSRDRMPDTQYF; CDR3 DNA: TGTGCCAGCAGCCGGGACAGGATGCCAGATACGCAGTATTTT
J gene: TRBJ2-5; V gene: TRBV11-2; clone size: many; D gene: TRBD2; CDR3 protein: CASSLEGGEEETQYF; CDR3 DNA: TGTGCCAGCAGCTTAGAGGGAGGGGAGGAAGAGACCCAGTACTTC
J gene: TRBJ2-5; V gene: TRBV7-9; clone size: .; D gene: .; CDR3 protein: CASSSGPVGETQYF; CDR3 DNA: TGTGCCAGCAGCTCAGGACCAGTGGGGGAGACCCAGTACTTC
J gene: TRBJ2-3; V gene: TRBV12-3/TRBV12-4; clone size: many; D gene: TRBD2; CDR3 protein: CASSFPRIAGACDTQYF; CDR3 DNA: TGTGCCAGCAGTTTTCCCCGAATAGCGGGAGCTTGCGATACGCAGTATTTT
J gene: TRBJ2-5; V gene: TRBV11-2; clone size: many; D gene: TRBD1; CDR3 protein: CASSLDQTGGETQYF; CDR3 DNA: TGTGCCAGCAGCTTAGATCAGACAGGGGGAGAGACCCAGTACTTC
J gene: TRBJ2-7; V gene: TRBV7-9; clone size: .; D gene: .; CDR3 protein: CASSLEHGQYF; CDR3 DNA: TGTGCCAGCAGCTTAGAACACGGGCAGTACTTC
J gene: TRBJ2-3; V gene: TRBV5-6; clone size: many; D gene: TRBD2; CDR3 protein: CASSAGLASSTDTQYF; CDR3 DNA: TGTGCCAGCAGCGCGGGACTAGCGAGTAGCACAGATACGCAGTATTTT
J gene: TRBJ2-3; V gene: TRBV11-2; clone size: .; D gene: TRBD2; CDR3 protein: CSGSPGLAGFTDTQYF; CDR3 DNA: TGTTCCGGCAGCCCGGGACTAGCGGGATTCACAGATACACAGTATTTT
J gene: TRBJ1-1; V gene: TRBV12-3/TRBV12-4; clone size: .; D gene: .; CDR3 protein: CTSSGGPGNIEAFF; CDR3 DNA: TGTACCAGCAGTGGGGGGCCCGGGAACATTGAAGCTTTCTTT
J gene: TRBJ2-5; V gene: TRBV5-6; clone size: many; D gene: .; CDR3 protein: CASSPFRERYQETQYF; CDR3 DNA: TGTGCCAGCAGCCCCTTCCGGGAGAGGTACCAAGAGACCCAGTACTTC
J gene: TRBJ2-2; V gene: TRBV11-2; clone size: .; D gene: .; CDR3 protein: CASRLRVTCLNTGELFF; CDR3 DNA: TGTGCCAGCCGCCTACGGGTGACATGCTTGAACACCGGGGAGCTGTTTTTT
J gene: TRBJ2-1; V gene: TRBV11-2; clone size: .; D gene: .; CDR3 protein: CARSFVRSSNEQFF; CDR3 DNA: TGTGCCCGTAGCTTTGTGCGTAGTTCCAATGAGCAGTTCTTC
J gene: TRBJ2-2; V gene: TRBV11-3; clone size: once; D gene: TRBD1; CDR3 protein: CASSPDRGHDTAELFF; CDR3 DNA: TGTGCCAGCAGCCCCGACAGGGGGCACGACACCGCGGAGCTGTTTTTC
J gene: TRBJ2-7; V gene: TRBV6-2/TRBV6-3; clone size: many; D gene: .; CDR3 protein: CASSPWGTSPYEQYF; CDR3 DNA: TGTGCCAGCAGTCCCTGGGGGACGTCACCCTACGAGCAGTACTTC
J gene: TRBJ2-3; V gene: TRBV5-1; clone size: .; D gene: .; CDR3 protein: CASTSALTDAQYF; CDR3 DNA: TGCGCCAGCACTAGCGCGTTGACAGATGCGCAGTATTTT
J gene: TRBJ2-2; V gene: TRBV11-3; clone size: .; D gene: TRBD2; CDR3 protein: CASTLDTSGRTGGDLFF; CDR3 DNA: TGTGCCAGCACCTTGGATACTAGCGGGAGAACGGGCGGGGACCTGTTTTTT
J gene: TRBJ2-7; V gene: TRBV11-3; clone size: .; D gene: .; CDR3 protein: CASSRPRAIGGEQYF; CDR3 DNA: TGTGCCAGCAGCAGACCCCGAGCTATAGGCGGGGAGCAGTACTTC
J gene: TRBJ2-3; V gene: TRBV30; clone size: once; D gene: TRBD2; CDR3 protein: CGWSVASGSFDTQYF; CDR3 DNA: TGTGGCTGGAGTGTAGCTAGCGGGAGTTTCGATACGCAGTATTTT
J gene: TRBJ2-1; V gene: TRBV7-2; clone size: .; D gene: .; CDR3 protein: CASSFLKLGEQFF; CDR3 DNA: TGTGCCAGCAGCTTCCTTAAGCTAGGTGAGCAGTTCTTC
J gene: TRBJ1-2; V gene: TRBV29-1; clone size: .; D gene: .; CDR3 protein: CSVAPQEVARGGYTF; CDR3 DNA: TGCAGTGTTGCTCCACAGGAAGTCGCGAGGGGTGGCTACACCTTC
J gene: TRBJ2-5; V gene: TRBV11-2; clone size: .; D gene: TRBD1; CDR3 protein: CVSSLGPTPGQGGETQYF; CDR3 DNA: TGTGTCAGCAGTTTAGGACCCACCCCCGGACAGGGCGGAGAGACCCAGTACTTC
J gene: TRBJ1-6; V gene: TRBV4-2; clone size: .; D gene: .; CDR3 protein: CASNQDIIGLNSPLHF; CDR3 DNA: TGTGCCAGCAACCAAGATATAATAGGGTTGAATTCACCCCTCCACTTC
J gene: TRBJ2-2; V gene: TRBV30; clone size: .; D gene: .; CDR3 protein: CAHSLGGELFF; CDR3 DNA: TGTGCCCACTCTTTGGGCGGGGAGCTGTTTTTT
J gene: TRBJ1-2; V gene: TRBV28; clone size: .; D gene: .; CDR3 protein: CASSSGTDNYGYTF; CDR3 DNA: TGTGCCAGCAGTTCCGGGACGGATAACTATGGCTACACCTTC
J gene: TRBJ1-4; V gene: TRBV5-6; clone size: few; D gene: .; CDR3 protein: CASSLGTTNEKLFF; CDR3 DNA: TGTGCCAGCAGCCTGGGAACAACTAATGAAAAACTGTTTTTT
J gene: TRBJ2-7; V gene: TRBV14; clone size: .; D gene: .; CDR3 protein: CVSSQDWAGLVNEQYF; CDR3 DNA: TGTGTCAGCAGCCAAGATTGGGCGGGGCTCGTCAATGAGCAGTACTTC
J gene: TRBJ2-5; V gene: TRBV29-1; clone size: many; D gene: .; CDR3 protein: CSVEDWREETQYF; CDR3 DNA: TGCAGCGTTGAAGATTGGAGGGAGGAGACCCAGTACTTC
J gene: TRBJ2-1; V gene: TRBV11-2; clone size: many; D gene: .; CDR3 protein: CASSLLSGPSYNEQFF; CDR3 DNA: TGTGCCAGCAGCCTTCTTTCGGGACCCTCCTACAATGAGCAGTTCTTC
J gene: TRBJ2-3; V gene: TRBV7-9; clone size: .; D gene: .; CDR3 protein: CASSFRQARTDTQYF; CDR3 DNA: TGTGCCAGCAGCTTTAGACAGGCTAGGACAGATACGCAGTATTTT